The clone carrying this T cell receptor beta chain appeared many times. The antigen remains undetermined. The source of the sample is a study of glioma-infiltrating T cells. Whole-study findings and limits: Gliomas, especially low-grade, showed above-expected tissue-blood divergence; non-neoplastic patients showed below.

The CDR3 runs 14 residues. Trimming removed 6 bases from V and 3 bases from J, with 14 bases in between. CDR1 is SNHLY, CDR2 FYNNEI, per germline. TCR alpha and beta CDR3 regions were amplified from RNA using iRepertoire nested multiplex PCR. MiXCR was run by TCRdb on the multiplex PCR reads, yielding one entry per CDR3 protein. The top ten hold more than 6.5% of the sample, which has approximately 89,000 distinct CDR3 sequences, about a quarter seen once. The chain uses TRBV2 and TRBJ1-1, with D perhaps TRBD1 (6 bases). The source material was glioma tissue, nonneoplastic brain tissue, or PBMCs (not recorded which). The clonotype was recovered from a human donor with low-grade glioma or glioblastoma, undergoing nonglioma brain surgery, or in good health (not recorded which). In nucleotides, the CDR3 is TGTGCCAGCAGGACACAGGGAAGGTACACTGAAGCTTTCTTT. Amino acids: CASRTQGRYTEAFF.